A single sample is the source of the 6 T cell receptor beta chains below, sequenced in a study of T cell changes during pregnancy in multiple sclerosis. Produced via immunoSEQ multiplex PCR; TCRdb's table is partial and in-frame only. The sample has tens of thousands of clones, approximately 90% seen once. The specimen was CD8+ T cells from peripheral blood mononuclear cells, collected in the third trimester of pregnancy. These receptors originate from a female donor with multiple sclerosis, enrolled in a pregnancy study.

This chain joins TRBV15 and TRBJ1-2; D gene ambiguous. Between the trimmed V and J ends, which lost 3 bases and 4 bases, there was a span of 12 bases. Germline CDR1 and CDR2: LNHNV and YYDKDF (reference sequence). The CDR3 has 14 amino acids. The CDR3 DNA reads TGTGCCACCAGCAGCCCGGGAGCCTCCTATGGCTACACCTTC. Translating gives CATSSPGASYGYTF.

This chain links TRBV4-3 with TRBJ2-2, with 8 bases matching TRBD1. This CDR3 is built from 16 residues. Looked up from germline, CDR1 is LGHNA and CDR2 is YSLEER. The trim removed 0 bases at V and 4 bases at J, leaving 4 bases unmatched. This CDR3 is CASSQDPGQVTGELFF. The CDR3 DNA reads TGCGCCAGCAGCCAAGACCCGGGACAGGTCACCGGGGAGCTGTTTTTT.

J is TRBJ2-5 and V is TRBV7-3; 13 bases align to TRBD2. V shed 4 bases, J shed 2 bases, and the junction held 4 bases outside the gene matches. CDR1 SGHTA and CDR2 FQGTGA come from the germline V gene. The CDR3 is 16 residues long. The CDR3 protein is CASSSPGLAGQETQYF. CDR3 sequence (DNA): TGTGCCAGCAGCTCCCCGGGACTAGCGGGACAAGAGACCCAGTACTTC. The complete variable domain, with remaining parts taken from reference TRBV7-3 and TRBJ2-5, reads GAGVSQTPSNKVTEKGKYVELRCDPISGHTALYWYRQSLGQGPEFLIYFQGTGAADDSGLPNDRFFAVRPEGSVSTLKIQRTERGDSAVYLCASSSPGLAGQETQYFGPGTRLLVL.

J is TRBJ1-3 and V is TRBV5-8; 7 nucleotides align to TRBD1. CDR1 is SGHTS and CDR2 is YDEGEE in the germline V gene. This CDR3 spans 15 amino acids. Trimming at V came to 6 bases and at J to 0 bases, leaving 6 bases not matched to a gene. CDR3 residues: CASNLQGGSGNTIYF. The CDR3 DNA reads as TGTGCCAGCAATCTTCAGGGGGGCTCTGGAAACACCATATATTTT.

This chain connects TRBV7-3 to TRBJ2-1; D possibly corresponds to TRBD1 (6 bases). This CDR3 has 14 amino acids. CDR1 is SGHTA, CDR2 FQGTGA, per germline. The ends were cut back, 5 bases at V and 8 bases at J, with 16 bases in the middle. CDR3 protein: CASSAQGGEYEQFF. The CDR3 DNA reads TGTGCCAGCAGCGCACAGGGTGGGGAGTATGAGCAGTTCTTC.

This sequence joins TRBV5-6 and TRBJ2-2; 7 nucleotides line up with TRBD1. The trim removed 4 bases at V and 1 base at J, leaving 4 bases unmatched. Germline lookup yields CDR1 SGHDT and CDR2 YYEEEE. CDR3 length: 15 residues. CDR3 nucleotide sequence: TGTGCCAGCAGCCGCAGGGGGAAGAACACCGGGGAGCTGTTTTTT. Translation: CASSRRGKNTGELFF.